Presented here are 26 T cell receptor beta chains from one specimen sequenced in a study of technical replicates of blood from a few donors (dated by TCRdb to between 2016 and 2019). Receptors were amplified or captured by the immunoSEQ multiplex PCR assay. TCRdb took this table from immuneACCESS and kept in-frame rearrangements with V and J called. Such tables lack part of the clones; where checked against another copy, unresolved V genes explain under half of the gap, and the rest is unexplained. The sample records 75,000 to 90,000 clones, roughly 97% of which are singletons. The ten largest clones add up to roughly 0.35% of the sample. Material: T cells isolated from PBMCs. The receptors were gathered from a human donor in good health.

The chain uses TRBV27 and TRBJ2-1; D perhaps matches TRBD2 (6 bases). This CDR3 is built from 14 residues. Between the trimmed V and J ends, which lost 4 bases and 6 bases, there was a span of 13 bases. Germline values: CDR1 MNHEY, CDR2 SMNVEV (reference sequence). The CDR3, as DNA: TGTGCCAGCAGTTCCGGGGGAGTGGTCAATGAGCAGTTCTTC. Its protein product is CASSSGGVVNEQFF.

The J gene is TRBJ1-1, the V gene TRBV4-3; possible D gene TRBD1, 5 bases. Germline V gene sequence: CDR1 LGHNA, CDR2 YSLEER. The V end was cut by 4 bases, the J end by 5 bases, with 14 bases between. This CDR3 is 14 amino acids long. Written as DNA, the CDR3 is TGCGCCAGCAGCCGACTCGACGGGGGAACTGAAGCTTTCTTT. The encoded protein is CASSRLDGGTEAFF.

The count of this clone is one. The rearrangement uses TRBV25-1 and TRBJ1-1; 7 bases fit TRBD1. J was trimmed by 4 bases and V by 4 bases; bases with no gene match: 3. This CDR3 spans 13 amino acids. Germline-derived CDR1 and CDR2 are MGHDK and SYGVNS. This CDR3 is CASSVQGSTEAFF. The CDR3 DNA reads TGTGCCAGCAGTGTACAGGGGTCCACTGAAGCTTTCTTT.

This chain joins TRBV7-9 and TRBJ2-2, with no clear D. Germline V gives CDR1 SEHNR, CDR2 FQNEAQ (reference sequence). Between the trimmed V and J ends, which lost 1 base and 1 base, there was a span of 10 bases. This CDR3 is built from 16 residues. For the CDR3, the DNA is TGTGCCAGCAGCTTAGGACTCGGAGAGAACACCGGGGAGCTGTTTTTT. Translated, it gives CASSLGLGENTGELFF.

V gene TRBV5-1 combines with J gene TRBJ2-1; 9 nucleotides line up with TRBD2. J was trimmed by 9 bases and V by 0 bases; bases with no gene match: 7. The CDR3 consists of 15 residues. Germline CDR1 and CDR2: SGHRS and YFSETQ. The CDR3 DNA reads TGCGCCAGCAGCTTGGGTAGCGGGAGTGTAAGTGAGCAGTTCTTC. Its translation: CASSLGSGSVSEQFF.

The chain has TRBV29-1 and TRBJ1-5, with TRBD1 as a possible D gene (6 bases). The V gene's germline CDR1 is SQVTM and CDR2 ANQGSEA. The CDR3 contains 13 residues. With 6 bases removed from V and 5 bases from J, the gap between germline ends came to 14 bases. CDR3 DNA: TGCAGCGTCGGACAGACATCCGATCAGCCCCAGCATTTT. Residues: CSVGQTSDQPQHF.

This chain joins TRBV7-6 and TRBJ1-5; D not resolved. Between the trimmed V and J ends, which lost 1 base and 6 bases, there was a span of 16 bases. Germline CDR1 SGHVS, CDR2 FNYEAQ. The CDR3 runs 16 residues. Here the CDR3 DNA reads TGTGCCAGCAGCTTAGGTGTCGGAGTTGTGGGTCAGCCCCAGCATTTT. Translated: CASSLGVGVVGQPQHF. The full variable domain, in which reference TRBV7-6 and TRBJ1-5 provide the parts outside the CDR3, is GAGVSQSPRYKVTKRGQDVALRCDPISGHVSLYWYRQALGQGPEFLTYFNYEAQQDKSGLPNDRFSAERPEGSISTLTIQRTEQRDSAMYRCASSLGVGVVGQPQHFGDGTRLSIL.

This clone was counted once. The CDR3 loop is CASRGPTPTVQNTEAFF. CDR3 in DNA: TGTGCCAGCAGAGGCCCCACACCGACAGTCCAGAACACTGAAGCTTTCTTT. The chain has TRBV28 and TRBJ1-1, with D possibly matching TRBD1 (5 bases). Trimming took off 6 bases at V and 1 base at J, with 21 bases between the two ends. This CDR3 comprises 17 residues. Germline V gene sequence: CDR1 MDHEN, CDR2 SYDVKM.

In this sample, this clone turned up once. The chain has TRBV19 and TRBJ2-1; no clear D. This CDR3 region has 14 residues. Per the germline V gene, CDR1 is LNHDA and CDR2 is SQIVND (reference sequence). V lost 5 bases, J lost 5 bases, and 13 bases lay in between. The CDR3 loop is CASSQVPHHNEQFF. CDR3 coding DNA: TGTGCCAGTAGTCAGGTCCCACACCACAATGAGCAGTTCTTC.

V is TRBV6-6 and J is TRBJ2-5, with 9 bases lining up with TRBD1. CDR1 MNHNY and CDR2 SVGAGI come from the germline V gene (reference sequence). V lost 0 bases to trimming and J lost 3 bases; unmatched junction nucleotides: 5. The CDR3 is made up of 16 amino acids. The CDR3 sequence: CASSYSSQGAKETQYF. The CDR3 nucleotides are TGTGCCAGCAGTTACTCGTCACAGGGGGCGAAAGAGACCCAGTACTTC.

This sequence joins TRBV5-1 and TRBJ2-3, with 9 nucleotides matching TRBD2. Germline V CDR1 and CDR2: SGHRS, YFSETQ. The V gene end was trimmed by 2 bases and the J gene end by 4 bases; junction bases not matched to a gene: 8. The CDR3 contains 16 residues. The CDR3 spells CASSLQGTSIADTQYF. CDR3 nucleotide sequence: TGCGCCAGCAGCTTACAAGGGACTAGCATCGCAGATACGCAGTATTTT.

The chain carries TRBV4-1 and TRBJ2-7, with 8 bases fitting TRBD2. The CDR3 has 15 amino acids. Germline assignment: CDR1 MGHRA and CDR2 YSYEKL. J lost 2 bases, V lost 4 bases, and 7 bases had no gene match. The CDR3 DNA reads TGCGCCAGCAGCCCCTCCGCGGGAGGACCCTACGAGCAGTACTTC. Residues: CASSPSAGGPYEQYF.

The V gene is TRBV9, the J gene TRBJ1-2; tentative D call: TRBD1 (5 bases). Germline CDR1 is SGDLS and CDR2 is YYNGEE. V dropped 3 bases and J dropped 4 bases, with 13 bases sitting between them. The CDR3 contains 14 residues. In DNA form, the CDR3 reads TGTGCCAGCAGCGCCCTAGGGGCCTCCTATGGCTACACCTTC. Its protein is CASSALGASYGYTF.

The CDR3 region is CASSLLVRGGQPQHF. The CDR3 DNA is TGTGCCAGCAGCTTATTAGTCAGGGGCGGGCAGCCCCAGCATTTT. The chain carries TRBV7-8 and TRBJ1-5; possibly TRBD1 for D (6 bases). Per germline, CDR1 SGHVS and CDR2 FQNEAQ. V lost 2 bases, J lost 7 bases, and 15 bases lay in between. This CDR3 has 15 amino acids.

The chain couples TRBV30 to TRBJ1-1, with unresolved D. Trimming pared 4 bases from V and 6 bases from J, leaving 21 bases between. Germline lookup yields CDR1 GTSNPN and CDR2 SVGIG (reference sequence). The CDR3 loop spans 15 amino acids. CDR3 region: CAWKSYGESFAEAFF. CDR3 in DNA: TGTGCCTGGAAAAGCTATGGGGAGTCCTTCGCTGAAGCTTTCTTT.

The gene calls are TRBV30 and TRBJ2-3; 11 nucleotides align to TRBD2. CDR1 is GTSNPN, CDR2 SVGIG, per germline (reference sequence). The CDR3 is 14 amino acids. The J segment lost 1 base and the V segment lost 5 bases, leaving 2 bases of the junction unmatched. The CDR3 reads CAWYSGRGTDTQYF. CDR3 DNA sequence: TGTGCCTGGTATAGCGGGAGGGGCACAGATACGCAGTATTTT.

The rearrangement joins TRBV29-1 to TRBJ1-1; possible D gene TRBD1, 6 bases. The CDR3 runs to 14 residues. V shed 4 bases and J shed 1 base, with 13 bases lying between them. CDR1 is SQVTM and CDR2 is ANQGSEA in the germline V gene. CDR3 DNA: TGCAGCGTTGTAAAGTCGACAGGGAACACTGAAGCTTTCTTT. This translates into CSVVKSTGNTEAFF.

This clone was counted a single time. The J gene is TRBJ2-7, the V gene TRBV5-1; D is possibly TRBD1 (5 bases). The CDR3 extends over 14 amino acids. V lost 4 bases to trimming and J lost 2 bases, with 13 bases between them. Looked up from germline, CDR1 is SGHRS and CDR2 is YFSETQ. CDR3 protein: CASSLPQEPYEQYF. CDR3 sequence (DNA): TGCGCCAGCAGCCTCCCACAGGAGCCCTACGAGCAGTACTTC.

The chain carries TRBV30 and TRBJ1-1; D uncertain. The CDR3 has 11 amino acids. The germline V gene has CDR1 GTSNPN and CDR2 SVGIG (reference sequence). Trimming shortened V by 3 bases and J by 4 bases, and 6 bases separated the two germline ends. CDR3 nucleotides: TGTGCCTGGAGGGGAGGCACTGAAGCTTTCTTT. Protein sequence: CAWRGGTEAFF.

The V call is TRBV7-9, the J call TRBJ1-1; D unresolved. With 2 bases removed from V and 3 bases from J, the gap between germline ends came to 4 bases. The CDR3 covers 12 residues. Germline values: CDR1 SEHNR, CDR2 FQNEAQ (reference sequence). The CDR3 loop reads CASSLTDTEAFF. CDR3 nucleotide sequence: TGTGCCAGCAGCTTAACAGACACTGAAGCTTTCTTT.

This clone was detected once. In DNA form, the CDR3 reads TGTGCCAGCTCCCAACTAGCGGGAGGTTCGGATACGCAGTATTTT. Protein product: CASSQLAGGSDTQYF. The rearrangement links TRBV18 to TRBJ2-3; 12 bases fit TRBD2. The CDR3 spans 15 residues. Germline V gives CDR1 KGHSH, CDR2 LQKENI. The V gene end was trimmed by 6 bases and the J gene end by 6 bases; junction bases not matched to a gene: 7.

The rearrangement joins TRBV7-9 to TRBJ1-2; TRBD1 might be the D (5 bases). The CDR3 covers 13 residues. Trimming shortened V by 6 bases and J by 2 bases, and 10 bases separated the two germline ends. CDR1 and CDR2 (germline): SEHNR, FQNEAQ (reference sequence). This chain's CDR3 is CASSPQGNYGYTF. For the CDR3, the DNA is TGTGCCAGCAGTCCCCAGGGAAACTATGGCTACACCTTC.

This rearrangement joins TRBV9 to TRBJ2-7; D might be TRBD1 (5 bases). The CDR3 consists of 17 residues. Germline CDR1 SGDLS, CDR2 YYNGEE. The V gene lost 3 bases and the J gene lost 4 bases, with 23 bases spanning the gap. The CDR3 loop is CASSEGSQVRVGYEQYF. The CDR3 coding sequence is TGTGCCAGCAGCGAGGGATCACAGGTCCGGGTTGGTTACGAGCAGTACTTC.

J is TRBJ2-7 and V is TRBV27; weak D call: TRBD1 (5 bases). The germline gives CDR1 MNHEY, CDR2 SMNVEV (reference sequence). CDR3 length: 13 amino acids. Trimming removed 2 bases at V and 3 bases at J, with 8 bases between. The CDR3 nucleotides read TGTGCCAGCAGTTTAACAGGTTACTACGAGCAGTACTTC. Amino acid sequence: CASSLTGYYEQYF.

The V gene is TRBV28, the J gene TRBJ2-7; 7 bases agree with TRBD1. CDR3 size: 12 residues. Germline CDR1 is MDHEN and CDR2 is SYDVKM. Losses at the gene ends were 10 bases for V and 2 bases for J; bases not matched to a gene: 5. CDR3 amino acids: CATRDSTYEQYF. CDR3 nucleotides: TGTGCCACCCGGGACAGTACCTACGAGCAGTACTTC.

The CDR3 loop reads CASSIPLSGQTYEQYF. The CDR3, as DNA: TGTGCCAGTAGTATACCCCTTTCCGGACAGACCTACGAGCAGTACTTC. V and J are TRBV19 and TRBJ2-7; D possibly corresponds to TRBD1 (6 bases). Germline assignment: CDR1 LNHDA and CDR2 SQIVND (reference sequence). The V gene lost 2 bases and the J gene lost 2 bases, with 16 bases spanning the gap. The CDR3 extends over 16 amino acids. Filled out from reference TRBV19 and TRBJ2-7, the complete variable domain reads DGGITQSPKYLFRKEGQNVTLSCEQNLNHDAMYWYRQDPGQGLRLIYYSQIVNDFQKGDIAEGYSVSREKKESFPLTVTSAQKNPTAFYLCASSIPLSGQTYEQYFGPGTRLTVT.